Listed below are T cell receptor beta chains from one sample, sequenced in a study of blood T cell repertoires in COVID-19. Only in-frame clones appear in the TCRdb table, and some are missing; sequencing was by immunoSEQ multiplex PCR. The sample has 95,000 to 110,000 clones; 84% are singletons. Sequenced input: peripheral blood. The receptors originated from a human donor in a cohort sampled during active or convalescent COVID-19. Both conserved end residues are part of each CDR3. Each record gives: D gene, J gene, V gene, clone size, CDR3 protein, CDR3 DNA. A D gene is named only where the DNA matches it firmly. Clone size appears in some rows only: once, few, many, or a class for an expanded clone.

. TRBJ2-6 TRBV30 few CAWIRTSGANVLTF TGTGCCTGGATAAGAACTTCTGGGGCCAACGTCCTGACTTTC
. TRBJ2-3 TRBV10-1 . CASQTTGYEGEDTQYF TGCGCCAGTCAAACCACAGGGTATGAGGGCGAAGATACGCAGTATTTT
. TRBJ2-2 TRBV27 . CASSPGQGASGGFTGELFF TGTGCCAGCAGCCCGGGACAGGGGGCTAGCGGGGGGTTCACCGGGGAGCTGTTTTTT
. TRBJ1-5 TRBV19 . CASSNPRVQPQHF TGTGCCAGTAGTAATCCGAGGGTCCAGCCCCAGCATTTT
TRBD1 TRBJ2-7 TRBV27 . CASSLTGTGSKEQYF TGTGCCAGCAGTTTAACCGGGACAGGGAGTAAAGAGCAGTACTTC
. TRBJ1-4 TRBV4-1 . CASSRAVGEKLFF TGCGCCAGCAGCCGGGCCGTAGGCGAAAAACTGTTTTTT
TRBD1 TRBJ1-5 TRBV10-2 . CASSPGQGPLFGQPQHF TGCGCCAGCAGTCCGGGACAGGGCCCTCTTTTCGGTCAGCCCCAGCATTTT
TRBD1 TRBJ1-6 TRBV4-1 . CASSQDPPGTALNSPLHF TGCGCCAGCAGCCAAGATCCTCCCGGGACAGCACTTAATTCACCCCTCCACTTT
TRBD1 TRBJ2-1 TRBV19 . CASSIDLWGGQGINEQFF TGTGCCAGTAGTATAGATCTATGGGGGGGACAGGGGATCAATGAGCAGTTCTTC
TRBD1 TRBJ1-2 TRBV7-2 . CASSPTDAGTGIYGYTF TGTGCCAGCAGCCCTACCGATGCCGGGACAGGGATTTATGGCTACACCTTC
TRBD2 TRBJ2-5 TRBV3-1/TRBV3-2 . CASSQVYSGVETQYF TGTGCCAGCAGCCAAGTGTATAGCGGGGTTGAGACCCAGTACTTC
. TRBJ2-2 TRBV10-2 . CATLDWANTGELFF TGCGCCACCCTGGACTGGGCGAACACCGGGGAGCTGTTTTTT
. TRBJ2-5 TRBV5-1 . CASSLAWRGETQYF TGCGCCAGCAGCTTGGCCTGGAGGGGCGAGACCCAGTACTTC
. TRBJ2-1 TRBV10-1 . CASSESRTGGNEQFF TGCGCCAGCAGTGAGTCGAGAACTGGCGGCAATGAGCAGTTCTTC
. TRBJ2-1 TRBV11-3 . CASSLGLWRGPSSYNEQFF TGTGCCAGCAGCTTAGGATTATGGCGGGGACCCAGCTCCTACAATGAGCAGTTCTTC
. TRBJ1-6 TRBV19 few CASQEGGNSPLHF TGTGCCAGCCAGGAGGGTGGCAATTCACCCCTCCACTTT
TRBD1 TRBJ1-5 TRBV19 once CASRETGADQPQHF TGTGCCAGTAGGGAAACAGGGGCTGATCAGCCCCAGCATTTT